These T cell receptor beta chains were read from a single sample in a study of T cell repertoires in cytomegalovirus infection. Their target antigens are unknown. MiXCR, run by TCRdb on the reads, gives a single entry per CDR3 protein. The sample yields 300,000 to 400,000 distinct CDR3 sequences, almost 30% seen once. This specimen consisted of cultured PBMCs, obtained from culture after CMV antigen stimulation. The receptors derive from a human donor in good health (CMV status not recorded). Some clones in this sample may be carry-over from other donors' samples. Both conserved end residues are part of each CDR3. A D gene is named only where the DNA matches it firmly. Where a row states a size, it is once, few, many or the class of an expanded clone; other rows omit it.

TRBD1	15	TRBJ1-5	TRBV19	few	TGTGCCAGTAGTCCCGACAGGGGCGTCAATCAGCCCCAGCATTTT	CASSPDRGVNQPQHF
TRBD2	14	TRBJ2-7	TRBV6-6	-	TGTGCCAGCATTTGGACTAGCGGGAGCTACGAGCAGTACTTC	CASIWTSGSYEQYF
TRBD2	16	TRBJ2-2	TRBV12-3/TRBV12-4	-	TGTGCCAGCAGTTGGTTCCTAGCGGGAAACACCGGGGAGCTGTTTTTT	CASSWFLAGNTGELFF
-	13	TRBJ2-7	TRBV20-1	-	TGCAGTGTAGACAACCCGAGCTCCTACGAGCAGTACTTC	CSVDNPSSYEQYF
-	14	TRBJ1-6	TRBV27	-	TGTGCCAGCAGTTTTCAGGGAAGGAATTCACCCCTCCACTTT	CASSFQGRNSPLHF
-	13	TRBJ2-2	TRBV5-4	-	TGTGCCAGCAGCATAGCTGTCACCGGGGAGCTGTTTTTT	CASSIAVTGELFF
-	13	TRBJ2-5	TRBV7-3	many	TGTGCCAGCAGCTTAAGACGGGACGAGACCCAGTACTTC	CASSLRRDETQYF
TRBD2	15	TRBJ2-7	TRBV5-1	-	TGCGCCAGCAGCTCCTCTAGCGGGAGTTCCTACGAGCAGTACTTC	CASSSSSGSSYEQYF
-	14	TRBJ2-7	TRBV7-2	-	TGTGCCAGCAGTTCGGGACGAGGAATCGACGAGCAGTACTTC	CASSSGRGIDEQYF
TRBD2	15	TRBJ2-3	TRBV7-3	-	TGTGCCAGCAGCTTTTACGGGAGGGGCACAGATACGCAGTATTTT	CASSFYGRGTDTQYF
-	15	TRBJ2-1	TRBV2	few	TGTGCCAGCGTTCGGGAGTTATTAGCGAACAATGAGCAGTTCTTC	CASVRELLANNEQFF
TRBD2	15	TRBJ2-5	TRBV7-9	many	TGTGCCAGCAGCCCGATCAGCGGGGTTCAAGAGACCCAGTACTTC	CASSPISGVQETQYF
-	16	TRBJ2-7	TRBV18	-	TGTGCCAGCTCACCACCCTCCAAGGGTAGCTCCTACGAGCAGTACTTC	CASSPPSKGSSYEQYF
-	14	TRBJ1-1	TRBV12-3/TRBV12-4	-	TGTGCCAGCAGTCCCGGACCGGGGCGGACTGAAGCTTTCTTT	CASSPGPGRTEAFF
TRBD1	17	TRBJ2-2	TRBV11-3	few	TGTGCCAGCAGCTCATTTATAGGGACAGGAGTTTCCGGGGAGCTGTTTTTT	CASSSFIGTGVSGELFF
TRBD1	15	TRBJ2-5	TRBV5-1	-	TGCGCCAGCAGCCCCGCAGTCGACAGGGGAGAGACCCAGTACTTC	CASSPAVDRGETQYF
-	14	TRBJ2-7	TRBV7-2	-	TGTGCCAGCAGTTATGACAGGAGCTCCTACGAGCAGTACTTC	CASSYDRSSYEQYF
-	13	TRBJ2-3	TRBV6-2/TRBV6-3	many	TGTGCCAGCAGCCGGGACGGCACAGATACGCAGTATTTT	CASSRDGTDTQYF
-	17	TRBJ2-1	TRBV20-1	few	TGCAGTGCTAGAGATAGGGTTGGCCAGCCCGGATGGAATGAGCAGTTCTTC	CSARDRVGQPGWNEQFF
-	14	TRBJ2-7	TRBV11-1	-	TGTGCCAGCAGCCGGCGGACTGGGTGGGACGAGCAGTACTTC	CASSRRTGWDEQYF
-	13	TRBJ2-1	TRBV7-3	-	TGTGCCAGCAGCTTCAGGGGAAAGAATGAGCAGTTCTTC	CASSFRGKNEQFF
-	13	TRBJ1-1	TRBV2	-	TGTGCCAGCAGTGAATATATGAACACTGAAGCTTTCTTT	CASSEYMNTEAFF
TRBD1	17	TRBJ1-5	TRBV5-6	-	TGTGCCAGCAGCTTGGGACAGGGCGCATATAGCAATCAGCCCCAGCATTTT	CASSLGQGAYSNQPQHF
-	13	TRBJ1-2	TRBV7-2	many	TGTGCCAGCAGCCAGACGGATGTGCGTGGCTACACCTTC	CASSQTDVRGYTF
-	16	TRBJ2-3	TRBV10-3	-	TGTGCCACCCGTGCGGGGCCAATACTCACAGCAGATACGCAGTATTTT	CATRAGPILTADTQYF
TRBD1	16	TRBJ2-1	TRBV4-1	-	TGCGCCAGCAGCCAAGAAACAGGGGGCTTCTACAATGAGCAGTTCTTC	CASSQETGGFYNEQFF
-	13	TRBJ2-3	TRBV6-5	-	TGTGCCAGCAGTTACTCAGGCACAGATACGCAGTATTTT	CASSYSGTDTQYF
-	14	TRBJ2-4	TRBV7-4	-	TGTGCCAGCAGCTTACCGGGACCGGGAGACATTCAGTACTTC	CASSLPGPGDIQYF
-	14	TRBJ1-1	TRBV7-9	few	TGTGCCAGCAGCCGACTCACAACCAACACTGAAGCTTTCTTT	CASSRLTTNTEAFF
-	12	TRBJ2-7	TRBV7-9	few	TGTGCCAGCAGCGGAGGCGTTGGGCAGCAGTACTTC	CASSGGVGQQYF
-	13	TRBJ2-5	TRBV6-6	-	TGTGCCAGCGGAGGGGGAACCCAAGAGACCCAGTACTTC	CASGGGTQETQYF
TRBD2	16	TRBJ2-2	TRBV7-6	many	TGTGCCAGCAGCCCTCAGAGCGGGGGGTTCACCGGGGAGCTGTTTTTT	CASSPQSGGFTGELFF
TRBD2	14	TRBJ2-7	TRBV20-1	few	TGCAGTGCTCGGACTAGCGGGACGAATTACGAGCAGTACTTC	CSARTSGTNYEQYF
TRBD1	13	TRBJ1-2	TRBV7-2	few	TGTGCCAGCAGCCCGAGCTCAGGGGGTGGCTACACCTTC	CASSPSSGGGYTF
-	15	TRBJ1-2	TRBV3-1	few	TGTGCCAGCAGTCTTCATAGAACAAACAGGGCCGGCTACACCTTC	CASSLHRTNRAGYTF
-	14	TRBJ2-7	TRBV7-6	-	TGTGCCAGCAGCTTAGGCAAGGGCGCCTACGAGCAGTACTTC	CASSLGKGAYEQYF
-	16	TRBJ1-2	TRBV6-5	few	TGTGCCAGCAGTTACTCACTCACAGGGTTGTTAGGTGGCTACACCTTC	CASSYSLTGLLGGYTF
TRBD1	13	TRBJ1-2	TRBV2	-	TGTGCCAGCAGACAACAGGGGGGCGATGGCTACACCTTC	CASRQQGGDGYTF